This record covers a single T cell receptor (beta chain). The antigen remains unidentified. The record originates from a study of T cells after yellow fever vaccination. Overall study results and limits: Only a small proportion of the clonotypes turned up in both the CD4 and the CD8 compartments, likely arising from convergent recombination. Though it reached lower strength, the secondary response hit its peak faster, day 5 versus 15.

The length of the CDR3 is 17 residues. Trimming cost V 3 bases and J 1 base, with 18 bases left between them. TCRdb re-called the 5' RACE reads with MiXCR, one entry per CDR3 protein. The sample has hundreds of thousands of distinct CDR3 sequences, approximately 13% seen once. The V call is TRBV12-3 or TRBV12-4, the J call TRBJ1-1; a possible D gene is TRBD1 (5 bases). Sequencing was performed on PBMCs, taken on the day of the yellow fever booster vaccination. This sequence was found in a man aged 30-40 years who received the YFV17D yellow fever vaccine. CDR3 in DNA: TGTGCCAGCAGTTTTTTTCCCGCCGGGACGGGGAACACTGAAGCTTTCTTT. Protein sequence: CASSFFPAGTGNTEAFF.